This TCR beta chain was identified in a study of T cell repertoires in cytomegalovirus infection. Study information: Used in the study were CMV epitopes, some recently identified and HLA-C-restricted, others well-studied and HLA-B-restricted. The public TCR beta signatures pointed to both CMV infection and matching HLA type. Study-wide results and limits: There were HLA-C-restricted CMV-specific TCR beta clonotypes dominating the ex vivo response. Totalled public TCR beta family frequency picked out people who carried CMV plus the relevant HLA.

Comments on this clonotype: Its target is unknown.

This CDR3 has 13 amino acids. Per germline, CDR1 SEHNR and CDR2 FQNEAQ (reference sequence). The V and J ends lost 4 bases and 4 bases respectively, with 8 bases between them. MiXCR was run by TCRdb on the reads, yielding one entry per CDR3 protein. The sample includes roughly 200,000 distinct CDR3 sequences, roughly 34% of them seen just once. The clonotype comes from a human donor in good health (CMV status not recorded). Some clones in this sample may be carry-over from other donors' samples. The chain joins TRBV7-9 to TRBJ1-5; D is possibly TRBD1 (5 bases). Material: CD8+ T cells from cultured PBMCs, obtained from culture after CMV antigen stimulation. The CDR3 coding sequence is TGTGCCAGCAGCTCAGCAGGGAATCAGCCCCAGCATTTT. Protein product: CASSSAGNQPQHF.